The T cell receptor beta chain under discussion was sequenced for a study of blood T cell repertoires in COVID-19. Turning to the study itself: The United States, Italy and Spain were the sources of the acute and convalescent COVID-19 samples.

Germline lookup yields CDR1 SGHAT and CDR2 FQNNGV. This CDR3 has 15 amino acids. J gave up 5 bases and V 1 base, and 4 bases lay outside the gene matches. TCRdb's table, derived via immunoSEQ multiplex PCR, lists solely in-frame clones and lacks some. The sample lists under 200,000 clones, 60% to 85% occurring once. The sample taken for sequencing was peripheral blood. V usage is TRBV11-2 and J usage is TRBJ1-2; 10 bases align to TRBD1. The TCR originated in a man between 65 and 79 years old with acute or convalescent COVID-19. This chain's CDR3 is CASSLGQGAIYGYTF. CDR3 nucleotides: TGTGCCAGCAGCTTAGGACAGGGGGCGATTTATGGCTACACCTTC.